This T cell receptor beta chain was profiled in a study of patients and donors after allogeneic stem cell transplantation. The CDR3 has 14 residues. Germline lookup yields CDR1 MNHNY and CDR2 SVGAGI (reference sequence). The V end lost 2 bases, the J end lost 7 bases, and 9 bases lay between the germline ends. In TCRdb, the RT-PCR reads were re-called with MiXCR into one record per CDR3 protein. The repertoire holds 150,000 to 250,000 distinct CDR3 sequences, roughly 40% seen once, with 25% to 35% in the top ten. The chain links TRBV6-6 to TRBJ1-6; the D gene is possibly TRBD1 (6 bases). This clonotype originated in a human donor who was either an allogeneic HSCT recipient or a stem cell or donor lymphocyte infusion donor (not recorded which). It is not recorded whose cells these are; they may come from a transplant donor. The sample taken for sequencing was blood, either unsorted or a sorted T cell fraction (not recorded which). The CDR3 loop reads CASSYGQPNSPLHF. CDR3 nucleotide sequence: TGTGCCAGCAGTTACGGACAGCCAAATTCACCCCTCCACTTT.